These 15 T cell receptor beta chains were all obtained from the same sample, sequenced in a study of blood T cell repertoires in COVID-19. Sequenced by immunoSEQ multiplex PCR; TCRdb stores in-frame clones only, minus some. Among 270,000 or so clones listed, 70% to 90% were seen once. Sequenced material: PBMCs or T cells enriched from blood (not recorded which). These receptors originate from a woman in her forties or fifties who had been exposed to COVID-19.

This clone was seen a single time. This sequence joins TRBV10-2 and TRBJ2-7; 7 positions agree with TRBD2. V was clipped by 6 bases and J by 7 bases; unmatched bases: 9. CDR1 WSHSY and CDR2 SAAADI come from the germline V gene. The CDR3 covers 13 residues. CDR3 sequence (DNA): TGCGCCAGCAGCCCTAGCGGCTTGTGGGAGCAGTACTTC. This encodes CASSPSGLWEQYF.

The chain links TRBV5-1 to TRBJ1-2, with D possibly TRBD1 on 6 matching bases. In germline, CDR1 is SGHRS, CDR2 YFSETQ. Trimming cost V 3 bases and J 4 bases, with 13 bases left between them. This CDR3 contains 14 residues. This CDR3 reads CASSWGTFGYGYTF. The CDR3 DNA reads TGCGCCAGCAGCTGGGGGACATTCGGCTATGGCTACACCTTC.

This chain joins TRBV7-2 and TRBJ1-5; TRBD1 matches at 7 bases. The CDR3 spans 14 residues. Looked up from germline, CDR1 is SGHTA and CDR2 is FQGNSA. Unmatched junction bases numbered 2, after V lost 1 base and J lost 5 bases. CDR3 in amino acids: CASSLGQGHQPQHF. DNA for the CDR3: TGTGCCAGCAGCTTAGGACAGGGCCATCAGCCCCAGCATTTT.

V and J are TRBV5-4 and TRBJ1-3; 12 nucleotides agree with TRBD1. CDR1 and CDR2 (germline): SGHNT, YYREEE (reference sequence). Unmatched junction bases numbered 9, after V lost 3 bases and J lost 5 bases. This CDR3 is built from 17 residues. The CDR3 coding sequence is TGTGCCAGCAGCTCGGGACAGGGGGCCCCCGCTCGAAACACCATATATTTT. Amino acid sequence: CASSSGQGAPARNTIYF. The whole variable domain, filled in from reference TRBV5-4 and TRBJ1-3, reads ETGVTQSPTHLIKTRGQQVTLRCSSQSGHNTVSWYQQALGQGPQFIFQYYREEENGRGNFPPRFSGLQFPNYSSELNVNALELDDSALYLCASSSGQGAPARNTIYFGEGSWLTVV.

This rearrangement joins TRBV5-4 to TRBJ1-2; D gene ambiguous. The CDR3 has 16 amino acids. Deletions cut 0 bases from V and 0 bases from J, with 12 bases between. Germline V gene data show CDR1 as SGHNT and CDR2 as YYREEE (reference sequence). This CDR3 reads CASSLVGWEANYGYTF. The CDR3 DNA reads TGTGCCAGCAGCTTGGTGGGGTGGGAGGCTAACTATGGCTACACCTTC. The variable domain in full, completed from reference TRBV5-4 and TRBJ1-2, reads ETGVTQSPTHLIKTRGQQVTLRCSSQSGHNTVSWYQQALGQGPQFIFQYYREEENGRGNFPPRFSGLQFPNYSSELNVNALELDDSALYLCASSLVGWEANYGYTFGSGTRLTVV.

The chain joins TRBV29-1 to TRBJ1-1; TRBD1 agrees at 7 bases. The CDR3 runs to 12 residues. Germline CDR1 SQVTM, CDR2 ANQGSEA. Germline trimming cut 5 bases from V and 3 bases from J; bases unmatched to any gene: 3. The CDR3 nucleotides read TGCAGCGTTAAGGACAGGTACACTGAAGCTTTCTTT. Its protein product is CSVKDRYTEAFF.

The CDR3 spells CASSSTGVNYEQYF. In DNA, the CDR3 is TGTGCCAGCAGCTCGACAGGGGTTAACTACGAGCAGTACTTC. V is TRBV5-6 and J is TRBJ2-7, with TRBD1 matching over 8 bases. Trimming removed 3 bases from V and 3 bases from J; junction bases left unmatched: 5. The CDR3 is made up of 14 amino acids. Per the germline V gene, CDR1 is SGHDT and CDR2 is YYEEEE.

The V call is TRBV18, the J call TRBJ1-3; possible D gene TRBD1, 6 bases. Germline CDR1 reads KGHSH; CDR2 reads LQKENI. V lost 6 bases, J lost 1 base, and 16 bases lay in between. This CDR3 is 16 amino acids long. The CDR3 bases are TGTGCCAGCTCGTCCTCCGGGACAAAGTCTGGAAACACCATATATTTT. Residues: CASSSSGTKSGNTIYF.

The chain combines TRBV5-6 with TRBJ2-3; the match to TRBD2 covers 9 bases. V shed 3 bases, J shed 0 bases, and the junction held 2 bases outside the gene matches. Per the germline V gene, CDR1 is SGHDT and CDR2 is YYEEEE. This CDR3 region has 15 residues. The CDR3 sequence: CASSSSGTSTDTQYF. The CDR3 region has the DNA TGTGCCAGCAGCTCTAGCGGGACTAGCACAGATACGCAGTATTTT. Full variable domain (rest looked up from reference TRBV5-6 and TRBJ2-3): DAGVTQSPTHLIKTRGQQVTLRCSPKSGHDTVSWYQQALGQGPQFIFQYYEEEERQRGNFPDRFSGHQFPNYSSELNVNALLLGDSALYLCASSSSGTSTDTQYFGPGTRLTVL.

This chain uses TRBV28 with TRBJ1-5; tentatively, D is TRBD1 (6 bases). The CDR3 length is 15 residues. Trimming removed 4 bases at V and 2 bases at J, with 12 bases between. CDR1 is MDHEN, CDR2 SYDVKM, per germline. CDR3 residues: CASSYGGAGNQPQHF. CDR3 coding DNA: TGTGCCAGCAGTTACGGGGGGGCCGGCAATCAGCCCCAGCATTTT.

The V gene is TRBV7-8, the J gene TRBJ2-3; 7 bases line up with TRBD1. Unmatched junction bases numbered 5, after V lost 0 bases and J lost 8 bases. The CDR3 sequence is 14 residues long. In germline, CDR1 is SGHVS, CDR2 FQNEAQ. CDR3 sequence: CASSLAEGAGTQYF. The CDR3 nucleotides read TGTGCCAGCAGCTTAGCCGAGGGGGCGGGTACGCAGTATTTT.

V gene TRBV4-3 combines with J gene TRBJ1-1; D is unresolved. Germline V gives CDR1 LGHNA, CDR2 YSLEER. The CDR3 totals 15 residues. Trimming pared 10 bases from V and 1 base from J, leaving 19 bases between. The CDR3 loop reads CATFIGQEANTEAFF. CDR3 in DNA: TGCGCCACTTTCATAGGTCAGGAGGCGAACACTGAAGCTTTCTTT.

The genes are TRBV7-2 and TRBJ1-1; TRBD1 agrees at 8 bases. J gave up 7 bases and V 1 base, and 11 bases lay outside the gene matches. The CDR3 has 16 amino acids. Germline V gene sequence: CDR1 SGHTA, CDR2 FQGNSA. The CDR3: CASSLGSGRGPDEAFF. The CDR3 DNA sequence: TGTGCCAGCAGCTTAGGGTCGGGCAGGGGGCCCGATGAAGCTTTCTTT.

This clone was counted between two and nine times. V usage is TRBV5-4 and J usage is TRBJ1-2, with D possibly matching TRBD1 (6 bases). The CDR3 sequence is 12 residues long. Trimming removed 0 bases from V and 12 bases from J, with 12 bases in between. In germline, CDR1 is SGHNT, CDR2 YYREEE (reference sequence). The CDR3 sequence: CASSLGAQGNTF. The CDR3 bases are TGTGCCAGCAGCTTGGGAGCACAGGGTAACACCTTC.

The CDR3 here is CASSALSSQHF. CDR3 DNA sequence: TGTGCCAGTAGTGCTCTGAGTAGCCAGCATTTT. V usage is TRBV19 and J usage is TRBJ1-5; D is undetermined. The germline V gene encodes CDR1 LNHDA and CDR2 SQIVND (reference sequence). The CDR3 runs 11 residues. V lost 5 bases to trimming and J lost 12 bases, with 11 bases between them.